This entry features one TCR beta chain sequence. Antigen specificity is unknown. The data were taken from a study of high-grade serous ovarian cancer treatment subgroups. General study points: Repertoire analysis covered CDR3 alone, not CDR1 or CDR2. Different patients shared almost no repertoire; same-patient tumors shared 0.11 to 0.79.

Tumor tissue was taken before any definitive surgery or chemotherapy was given. Germline CDR1 SGHTS, CDR2 YDEGEE. Trimming took off 4 bases at V and 4 bases at J, with 6 bases between the two ends. The CDR3 extends over 11 amino acids. Data came from immunoSEQ multiplex PCR; TCRdb stores just in-frame clones and leaves some out. Of about 16,000 clones listed, around 73% are singletons. V usage is TRBV5-8 and J usage is TRBJ2-7, with a weak D call TRBD2 (5 bases). The source is a human donor with high-grade serous ovarian cancer. The sequencing sample was made of tumor tissue. In nucleotides, the CDR3 is TGTGCCAGCAGCCGAGGGTACGAGCAGTACTTC. This sequence encodes CASSRGYEQYF.